Included here is one T cell receptor (beta chain) sequence, with context. The antigen is unknown. This entry is derived from a study of cytotoxic CD8 clonotypes in ibrutinib-treated CLL. Study-level points and caveats: Sustained-remission and progressing patients had unequal sampling times.

Investigators sought sequencing depths of between 1 in 200,000 and 1 in 1 million T cells. Sequencing was performed with immunoSEQ multiplex PCR; in TCRdb, only in-frame clones are kept and a portion is missing. The top ten clones hold around 5% of a sample with around 30,000 clones, 45% to 60% of them seen once. Trimming cost V 6 bases and J 5 bases, with 14 bases left between them. Germline CDR1 reads SGHDN; CDR2 reads FVKESK. CDR3 length: 13 residues. The sample in question was PBMCs, obtained before ibrutinib treatment. The V and J genes are TRBV14 and TRBJ2-7; D possibly corresponds to TRBD1 (6 bases). The receptor's source is a human donor with chronic lymphocytic leukemia. The CDR3 coding sequence is TGTGCCAGCAGACCAACAGGGAAAGACGAGCAGTACTTC. Residues: CASRPTGKDEQYF.